The clone carrying this T cell receptor beta chain occurred many times. Time point here: newly diagnosed GD, antithyroid drugs for less than 3 months. PBMCs provided the RNA from which the TCR library was made. The authors built TCR beta libraries using iRepertoire HTBI primers and Arm-PCR of CDR3 regions. TCRdb processed the multiplex PCR reads anew with MiXCR; each CDR3 protein has one entry. The sample shows hundreds of thousands of distinct CDR3 sequences, about 16% of them seen only once. This CDR3 is built from 18 residues. Trimming took off 4 bases at V and 1 base at J, with 20 bases between the two ends. Germline-derived CDR1 and CDR2 are SNHLY and FYNNEI. This sample stems from a study of regulatory T cells in long-lasting Graves disease. This sample also belongs to another study, concerning T cells in Graves' hyperthyroidism and ophthalmopathy.

The TCR comes from a man between 18 and 35 years old with Graves disease. The material was peripheral blood mononuclear cells (PBMCs), obtained at new diagnosis, from a patient treated with antithyroid drugs. The chain joins TRBV2 to TRBJ1-5; D possibly corresponds to TRBD1 (5 bases). The CDR3 sequence is CASSADLGLIVSNQPQHF. The CDR3 bases are TGTGCCAGCAGTGCCGATCTGGGGCTTATAGTGAGCAATCAGCCCCAGCATTTT.